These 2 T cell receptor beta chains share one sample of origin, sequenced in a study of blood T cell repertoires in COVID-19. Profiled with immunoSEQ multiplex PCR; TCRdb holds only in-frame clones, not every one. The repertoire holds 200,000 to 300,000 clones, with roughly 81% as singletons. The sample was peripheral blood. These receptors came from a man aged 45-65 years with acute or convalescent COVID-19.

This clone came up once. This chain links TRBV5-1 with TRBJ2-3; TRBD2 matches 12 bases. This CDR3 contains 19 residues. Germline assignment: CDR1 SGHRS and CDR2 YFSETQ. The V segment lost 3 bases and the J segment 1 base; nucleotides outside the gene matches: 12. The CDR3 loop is CASSSGLAGSHVGTDTQYF. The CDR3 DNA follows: TGCGCCAGCAGCTCCGGACTAGCGGGAAGCCACGTGGGCACAGATACGCAGTATTTT.

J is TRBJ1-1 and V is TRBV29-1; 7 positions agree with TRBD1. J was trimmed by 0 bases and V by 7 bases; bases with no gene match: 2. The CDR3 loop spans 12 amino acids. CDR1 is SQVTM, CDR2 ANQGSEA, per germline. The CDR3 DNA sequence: TGCAGCGACAGGGGTATGAACACTGAAGCTTTCTTT. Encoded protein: CSDRGMNTEAFF.